The 26 T cell receptor beta chains presented below share a single source sample, sequenced in a study of blood T cell repertoires in COVID-19 (dated by TCRdb to 2019 to 2021). Library method: the immunoSEQ multiplex PCR assay. The source is immuneACCESS, and TCRdb retained only in-frame sequences with V and J called. Part of the clones is not carried over; for the studies checked, unresolved V genes explain less than half of this, and the remainder is unexplained. In all, the sample holds approximately 94,000 clones, and roughly 90% of those were seen once. 6.5% to 8% of the sample is in the top ten clones. The material sequenced was peripheral blood. These receptors came from a man aged 25 to 40 in a cohort sampled during active COVID-19.

V gene TRBV27 combines with J gene TRBJ2-3; 9 bases line up with TRBD1. The ends lost 5 bases at V and 10 bases at J; junction bases unmatched: 13. CDR1 is MNHEY and CDR2 is SMNVEV in the germline V gene (reference sequence). The CDR3 consists of 15 residues. CDR3 residues: CASSPTGQGRRAQYF. The CDR3 region has the DNA TGTGCCAGCAGTCCTACGGGACAGGGTCGTCGGGCGCAGTATTTT.

The V call is TRBV7-8, the J call TRBJ1-5, with D perhaps TRBD1 (5 bases). The CDR3 runs to 13 residues. From germline, CDR1 is SGHVS and CDR2 FQNEAQ. V was clipped by 5 bases and J by 3 bases, with 8 bases between them. The CDR3 loop is CASSTRDNQPQHF. CDR3 DNA sequence: TGTGCCAGCAGCACCAGGGACAATCAGCCCCAGCATTTT.

V and J are TRBV9 and TRBJ2-5; 8 positions match TRBD1. V shed 0 bases and J 5 bases; nucleotides not matched to a gene: 6. The CDR3 covers 15 residues. Per the germline V gene, CDR1 is SGDLS and CDR2 is YYNGEE. Here the CDR3 reads CASSVVGQGGETQYF. The CDR3 bases are TGTGCCAGCAGCGTAGTTGGACAGGGCGGGGAGACCCAGTACTTC.

The chain couples TRBV5-4 to TRBJ1-1; D is perhaps TRBD1 (5 bases). Deletions cut 3 bases from V and 0 bases from J, with 15 bases between. The CDR3 is 16 residues long. Germline V gene lookup returns CDR1 SGHNT and CDR2 YYREEE (reference sequence). The CDR3 here is CASSSLTVGMNTEAFF. The CDR3 DNA is TGTGCCAGCAGCTCCCTGACAGTAGGCATGAACACTGAAGCTTTCTTT.

V gene TRBV12-3 or TRBV12-4 combines with J gene TRBJ1-1, with D perhaps TRBD1 (5 bases). The CDR3 loop spans 12 amino acids. Trimming removed 6 bases from V and 11 bases from J, with 16 bases in between. Here the CDR3 DNA reads TGTGCCAGCAGCCTCGGGGGGGTAGAGGCTTTCTTT. As protein: CASSLGGVEAFF.

The chain is built from TRBV6-4 and TRBJ2-3; 8 bases are a match to TRBD2. Germline-derived CDR1 and CDR2 are MRHNA and SNTAGT. V shed 8 bases and J 2 bases; nucleotides not matched to a gene: 12. The CDR3 spans 16 residues. For the CDR3, the DNA is TGTGCCAGCCATGACTCCAGCGGGGGATCCACAGATACGCAGTATTTT. This gives the protein CASHDSSGGSTDTQYF.

This chain joins TRBV6-1 and TRBJ2-3; D is unclear. CDR1 is MNHNS and CDR2 is SASEGT in the germline V gene. With 2 bases removed from V and 0 bases from J, the gap between germline ends came to 12 bases. CDR3 size: 16 residues. The DNA for the CDR3 is TGTGCCAGCAGTGAACAGGCAGCCCTAAGCACAGATACGCAGTATTTT. The encoded protein is CASSEQAALSTDTQYF.

The CDR3, as DNA: TGTGCCAGCAGGAACGGGGTGGGCACTGAAGCTTTCTTT. Its protein product is CASRNGVGTEAFF. This chain links TRBV6-5 with TRBJ1-1, with D unclear. V gave up 6 bases and J gave up 4 bases, with 12 bases separating them. The CDR3 contains 13 residues. CDR1 and CDR2 from the germline V gene are MNHEY and SVGAGI.

The V and J genes are TRBV5-1 and TRBJ1-4; 8 bases map to TRBD1. J was trimmed by 7 bases and V by 4 bases; bases with no gene match: 9. Germline CDR1 is SGHRS and CDR2 is YFSETQ. This CDR3 spans 15 amino acids. The CDR3 sequence is CASSVAGTGPEKLFF. CDR3 nucleotide sequence: TGCGCCAGCAGCGTAGCCGGGACAGGCCCTGAAAAACTGTTTTTT.

This chain connects TRBV29-1 to TRBJ1-2; D remains ambiguous. CDR3 length equals 13 residues. The V gene lost 5 bases and the J gene lost 5 bases, with 15 bases spanning the gap. Germline values: CDR1 SQVTM, CDR2 ANQGSEA. The CDR3 sequence is CSVRPEVEYGYTF. CDR3 in DNA: TGCAGCGTTCGACCCGAGGTGGAATATGGCTACACCTTC.

This sequence joins TRBV6-6 and TRBJ2-2; D unclear. This CDR3 has 15 amino acids. The germline V gene encodes CDR1 MNHNY and CDR2 SVGAGI (reference sequence). V was trimmed by 4 bases and J by 0 bases, leaving 9 bases between them. The CDR3 DNA reads TGTGCCAGCAGTTGGGCCATTCCGAACACCGGGGAGCTGTTTTTT. Its protein product is CASSWAIPNTGELFF.

The chain joins TRBV6-5 to TRBJ1-1; 7 positions match TRBD1. Germline V lookup: CDR1 MNHEY, CDR2 SVGAGI. The junction had 5 bases not matched to a gene; V was cut back by 6 bases and J by 4 bases. The CDR3 runs to 13 residues. CDR3 nucleotide sequence: TGTGCCAGCAGGAGACAGGGTATCACTGAAGCTTTCTTT. Protein sequence: CASRRQGITEAFF.

The CDR3 nucleotides read TGTGCCAGCAGCTTAGAGGCCAGGGTTGGTGGCTACACCTTC. Its protein is CASSLEARVGGYTF. The gene calls are TRBV7-2 and TRBJ1-2, with a possible D match to TRBD1 (5 bases). In germline, CDR1 is SGHTA, CDR2 FQGNSA. V was trimmed by 1 base and J by 7 bases, leaving 13 bases between them. This CDR3 has 14 amino acids.

J is TRBJ1-1 and V is TRBV28, with 7 nucleotides matching TRBD1. This CDR3 comprises 15 residues. The V gene's germline CDR1 is MDHEN and CDR2 SYDVKM. V shed 2 bases, J shed 1 base, and the junction held 4 bases outside the gene matches. The CDR3 DNA reads TGTGCCAGCAGTTTACTCCAGGGGGGGAACACTGAAGCTTTCTTT. Translated: CASSLLQGGNTEAFF.

The V call is TRBV10-2, the J call TRBJ2-1, with 14 bases aligning to TRBD2. The CDR3 is 13 residues long. The V segment lost 8 bases and the J segment 7 bases; nucleotides outside the gene matches: 1. Germline values: CDR1 WSHSY, CDR2 SAAADI. The CDR3 protein is CASGTSGGNEQFF. CDR3 sequence (DNA): TGCGCCAGCGGGACTAGCGGGGGAAATGAGCAGTTCTTC.

This chain links TRBV2 with TRBJ1-1; TRBD1 agrees at 7 bases. Looked up from germline, CDR1 is SNHLY and CDR2 is FYNNEI. J lost 4 bases, V lost 4 bases, and 6 bases had no gene match. The CDR3 has 14 residues. The CDR3 sequence is CASSGQGSSTEAFF. Written as DNA, the CDR3 is TGTGCCAGCAGTGGACAGGGATCAAGCACTGAAGCTTTCTTT.

The gene calls are TRBV29-1 and TRBJ2-2; 8 bases fit TRBD1. This CDR3 has 14 residues. Germline CDR1 SQVTM, CDR2 ANQGSEA. Trimming cost V 4 bases and J 4 bases; bases outside gene matches: 5. The CDR3 DNA reads as TGCAGCGTTGGGGCAGGGGGCATCACCGGGGAGCTGTTTTTT. It encodes CSVGAGGITGELFF.

This clone has just one count. This chain uses TRBV7-9 with TRBJ1-4; D remains ambiguous. In germline, CDR1 is SEHNR, CDR2 FQNEAQ (reference sequence). The CDR3 length is 13 residues. V lost 5 bases and J 8 bases, leaving 12 bases between the germline ends. CDR3 coding DNA: TGTGCCAGCAGCACCGCCCCCGGGGAAAAACTGTTTTTT. This sequence encodes CASSTAPGEKLFF.

This CDR3 reads CASSLRPAANTEAFF. DNA of the CDR3: TGTGCCAGCAGTCTCCGCCCGGCGGCGAACACTGAAGCTTTCTTT. The chain joins TRBV6-5 to TRBJ1-1, with unresolved D. The V gene lost 5 bases and the J gene lost 1 base, with 14 bases spanning the gap. The CDR3 runs to 15 residues. Germline assignment: CDR1 MNHEY and CDR2 SVGAGI.

The chain is built from TRBV3-1 (or the pseudogene TRBV3-2) and TRBJ2-1; 13 nucleotides line up with TRBD2. The CDR3 is 14 amino acids. CDR1 is LGHDT and CDR2 is YNNKEL in the germline V gene (reference sequence). V trimming: 1 base; J trimming: 11 bases; junction bases outside the gene matches: 2. Here the CDR3 DNA reads TGTGCCAGCAGCCAAGTACTAGCGGGGGGGAAGCAGTTCTTC. This encodes CASSQVLAGGKQFF.

The J gene is TRBJ2-3, the V gene TRBV6-6; no firm D call. Trimming removed 5 bases at V and 1 base at J, with 13 bases between. The CDR3 runs 15 residues. Germline V lookup: CDR1 MNHNY, CDR2 SVGAGI (reference sequence). The CDR3 sequence: CASSTRRSGTDTQYF. For the CDR3, the DNA is TGTGCCAGCAGTACCCGGCGGAGTGGCACAGATACGCAGTATTTT.

J is TRBJ1-2 and V is TRBV6-6; TRBD1 might be the D (6 bases). Looked up from germline, CDR1 is MNHNY and CDR2 is SVGAGI (reference sequence). CDR3 length equals 14 residues. Trimming took 7 bases from V and 8 from J, leaving 20 bases between them. The CDR3 reads CASTPWQGRYGYTF. The CDR3 DNA follows: TGTGCCAGCACCCCTTGGCAGGGGCGATACGGCTACACCTTC.

Concerning this clone itself: The sample contains more than one DNA sequence encoding this CDR3. V and J are TRBV5-4 and TRBJ2-7, with D hard to call. The V end was cut by 4 bases, the J end by 3 bases, with 8 bases between. The germline V gene has CDR1 SGHNT and CDR2 YYREEE (reference sequence). This CDR3 is built from 12 residues. The chain's CDR3 is CASSVDGYEQYF. The CDR3 coding sequence is TGTGCCAGCAGCGTGGACGGCTACGAGCAGTACTTC.

The chain recombines TRBV3-1 (or the pseudogene TRBV3-2) with TRBJ2-7; possibly TRBD2 for D (5 bases). The germline CDR1 and CDR2 sequences are LGHDT and YNNKEL (reference sequence). CDR3 length: 13 residues. The V gene lost 6 bases and the J gene lost 1 base, with 10 bases spanning the gap. The CDR3 coding sequence is TGTGCCAGCAGTCATCGGGGATCCTACGAGCAGTACTTC. Amino acid sequence: CASSHRGSYEQYF.

The rearrangement uses TRBV30 and TRBJ2-7; maybe TRBD2 (6 bases). CDR1 and CDR2 (germline): GTSNPN, SVGIG (reference sequence). Trimming left V 3 bases short and J 0 bases short, with 12 bases between. The CDR3 loop spans 14 amino acids. CDR3: CAWSWDWSSYEQYF. Here the CDR3 DNA reads TGTGCCTGGAGCTGGGACTGGAGCTCCTACGAGCAGTACTTC.

V and J are TRBV9 and TRBJ1-3, with D perhaps TRBD1 (5 bases). Germline V gene lookup returns CDR1 SGDLS and CDR2 YYNGEE. The CDR3 has 15 amino acids. Trimming took 0 bases from V and 4 from J, leaving 11 bases between them. The CDR3, as DNA: TGTGCCAGCAGCGTAGCTGGGGCAGGAGGAAACACCATATATTTT. Translation: CASSVAGAGGNTIYF.